These 27 T cell receptor beta chains originate from one sample sequenced in a study of T cells in Graves' hyperthyroidism and ophthalmopathy. Amplified TCR beta CDR3 regions derived from RNA transcripts. The HTBI set primed first-round TCR CDR3 RT-PCR. Each CDR3 protein is one row after TCRdb ran MiXCR on the multiplex PCR reads. Among a few hundred thousand distinct CDR3 sequences, approximately 13% were seen once, and the ten largest hold 9.2%. The sequencing sample was made of blood. These receptors were collected from a woman younger than 35 with Graves' hyperthyroidism.

This clonotype was counted between two and nine times. This may be a read error: a much more frequent sequence differs by one nucleotide. The rearrangement uses TRBV12-3 or TRBV12-4 and TRBJ1-5; 12 nucleotides match TRBD1. The CDR3 has 19 residues. V dropped 4 bases and J dropped 1; count of bases not matched to a gene: 11. The DNA for the CDR3 is TGTGCCAGCAGTTGCCTTCGGGGACAGGGGGCTTTGAGCAATCAGCCCCAGCATTTT. Translating it yields CASSCLRGQGALSNQPQHF.

This clonotype was recorded many times. The J gene is TRBJ1-2, the V gene TRBV6-2 or TRBV6-3; 7 nucleotides match TRBD1. V shed 4 bases and J 7 bases; nucleotides not matched to a gene: 15. From germline, CDR1 is MNHEY and CDR2 SVGEGT. The CDR3 loop spans 16 amino acids. The CDR3 is CASSSTTRTGRGGYTF. The CDR3 coding sequence is TGTGCCAGCAGTTCCACGACAAGGACAGGCCGGGGTGGCTACACCTTC.

This clonotype was detected a few times. One end of the junction is discordant with germline, which a read error may explain. The rearrangement links TRBV5-1 to TRBJ1-2, with 8 bases matching TRBD1. The CDR3 is made up of 14 amino acids. Germline CDR1 is SGHRS and CDR2 is YFSETQ. The CDR3 spells CASSGGDRSYGHTF. CDR3 DNA: TGCGCCAGCAGCGGGGGGGACAGGTCCTATGGCCACACCTTC.

This clonotype was seen ten or more times. V is TRBV6-2 or TRBV6-3 and J is TRBJ2-1, with 16 bases identical to TRBD2. The CDR3 length is 19 residues. Per the germline V gene, CDR1 is MNHEY and CDR2 is SVGEGT. The J segment lost 5 bases and the V segment lost 5 bases, leaving 12 bases of the junction unmatched. CDR3 coding DNA: TGTGCCAGCAGTAGGGGGGGACTAGCGGGAGGGTCGATACACAATGAGCAGTTCTTC. This gives the protein CASSRGGLAGGSIHNEQFF.

At least ten counts were recorded for this clonotype. The V and J genes are TRBV24-1 and TRBJ2-4, with 10 bases matching TRBD1. Germline CDR1 is KGHDR and CDR2 is SFDVKD. Unmatched junction bases numbered 5, after V lost 3 bases and J lost 10 bases. This CDR3 region has 14 residues. The CDR3 DNA sequence: TGTGCCACCAGTGATGCCGGGACAGGGGCAATTCAGTACTTC. This sequence encodes CATSDAGTGAIQYF.

This clonotype was observed a few times. This chain joins TRBV29-1 and TRBJ1-2; 7 bases align to TRBD1. This CDR3 region has 13 residues. The V segment lost 1 base and the J segment 7 bases; nucleotides outside the gene matches: 6. Germline V gene lookup returns CDR1 SQVTM and CDR2 ANQGSEA. CDR3 sequence (DNA): TGCAGCGTTGAAGCGACCGACAGGGCTGGCTACACCTTC. Amino acids: CSVEATDRAGYTF.

The chain uses TRBV6-2 or TRBV6-3 and TRBJ1-5; a weak D match, TRBD1 (6 bases). V was clipped by 5 bases and J by 5 bases, with 16 bases between them. The length of the CDR3 is 15 residues. Germline assignment: CDR1 MNHEY and CDR2 SVGEGT. CDR3: CASSSPGAGDQPQHF. The CDR3 region has the DNA TGTGCCAGCAGTAGCCCGGGGGCAGGGGATCAGCCCCAGCATTTT.

This clonotype was seen a handful of times. J is TRBJ1-2 and V is TRBV6-2 or TRBV6-3; D gene ambiguous. The CDR3 totals 14 residues. V was cut by 1 base and J by 6 bases, with 12 bases left in between. The germline CDR1 and CDR2 sequences are MNHEY and SVGEGT. This CDR3 is CASSYLGVEDGYTF. The DNA for the CDR3 is TGTGCCAGCAGTTACTTGGGTGTCGAGGATGGCTACACCTTC.

This clonotype has ten or more counts. The rearrangement uses TRBV11-2 and TRBJ1-1; weak D call: TRBD1 (6 bases). Germline CDR1 and CDR2: SGHAT and FQNNGV. The germline V and J ends were trimmed by 2 bases and 6 bases, with 19 bases remaining between them. The CDR3 totals 16 residues. The CDR3 protein is CASSLMSTTGSPEAFF. The DNA for the CDR3 is TGTGCCAGCAGCTTAATGTCGACAACAGGGAGCCCTGAAGCTTTCTTT.

The table lists this clonotype with many counts. The genes are TRBV29-1 and TRBJ1-5; TRBD1 aligns across 9 bases. Germline CDR1 is SQVTM and CDR2 is ANQGSEA. The CDR3 extends over 14 amino acids. V shed 6 bases, J shed 4 bases, and the junction held 7 bases outside the gene matches. The CDR3 reads CSVAGTGQNQPQHF. The DNA for the CDR3 is TGCAGCGTCGCGGGGACAGGGCAGAATCAGCCCCAGCATTTT.

The genes are TRBV12-3 or TRBV12-4 and TRBJ2-1; 10 nucleotides line up with TRBD1. The CDR3 sequence is 15 residues long. V trimming: 10 bases; J trimming: 12 bases; junction bases outside the gene matches: 18. Here the CDR3 DNA reads TGTGCCATCCAAGACCGGGACAGGGGACTAGTTCGGCAGTTCTTC. Translation: CAIQDRDRGLVRQFF.

This clonotype was counted ten times or more. The CDR3 nucleotides are TGCAGCGTCGATGCCACCTATGGCTACACCTTC. Protein product: CSVDATYGYTF. The chain recombines TRBV20-1 with TRBJ1-2; no clear D. This CDR3 comprises 11 residues. Germline CDR1 reads DFQATT; CDR2 reads SNEGSKA (reference sequence).

On this clonotype itself: One base away lies a much larger clone, so this may be a sequencing read error. This rearrangement joins TRBV28 to TRBJ1-5; D uncertain. CDR3 size: 14 residues. Germline V gene data show CDR1 as MDHEN and CDR2 as SYDVKM. CDR3 sequence (DNA): TGTGCCAGCAGTCGAGGGTATAGCTATCAGCCCCAGCATTTT. Its translation: CASSRGYSYQPQHF.

About this clonotype itself: Being one base from a much bigger clone, this may be a read error. J is TRBJ2-7 and V is TRBV28; 7 bases line up with TRBD1. The length of the CDR3 is 15 residues. Germline V gives CDR1 MDHEN, CDR2 SYDVKM. The J segment lost 2 bases and the V segment lost 6 bases, leaving 10 bases of the junction unmatched. The CDR3 DNA sequence: TGTGCCAGCAGACATATGACAGGGCCAACCTACGAGCAGTACTTC. It specifies CASRHMTGPTYEQYF.

This clonotype was seen at least ten times. The genes are TRBV28 and TRBJ2-7; a weak D match, TRBD1 (6 bases). V was shortened by 8 bases and J by 3 bases, with 14 bases between the two germline ends. CDR3 size: 13 residues. CDR1 is MDHEN and CDR2 is SYDVKM in the germline V gene. DNA for the CDR3: TGTGCCAGCGAGGCCGGACAGTTCTACGAGCAGTACTTC. Its translation is CASEAGQFYEQYF.

About this clonotype itself: One base away lies a much larger clone, so this may be a sequencing read error. J is TRBJ1-6 and V is TRBV15, with TRBD1 matching 9 bases. This CDR3 contains 16 residues. Germline trimming cut 3 bases from V and 10 bases from J; bases unmatched to any gene: 10. Per germline, CDR1 LNHNV and CDR2 YYDKDF (reference sequence). Here the CDR3 reads CATSRNRGRDSSPLHF. CDR3 in DNA: TGTGCCACCAGCAGGAACAGGGGGCGCGACTCATCACCCCTCCACTTT.

This clonotype has ten or more counts. J is TRBJ2-3 and V is TRBV9, with no clear D. With 6 bases removed from V and 1 base from J, the gap between germline ends came to 9 bases. Germline lookup yields CDR1 SGDLS and CDR2 YYNGEE. This CDR3 region has 13 residues. CDR3 bases: TGTGCCAGCATCGGCGCAGGCACAGATACGCAGTATTTT. It encodes CASIGAGTDTQYF.

This clonotype was found a few times. This chain links TRBV6-2 or TRBV6-3 with TRBJ2-3, with D perhaps assigned TRBD1 or TRBD2 (7 bases each). Trimming removed 8 bases at V and 4 bases at J, with 19 bases between. Germline lookup yields CDR1 MNHEY and CDR2 SVGEGT. The CDR3 covers 15 residues. The CDR3 loop reads CASLRGGTNPDTQYF. In DNA form, the CDR3 reads TGTGCCAGCCTCAGGGGGGGAACTAACCCAGATACGCAGTATTTT.

This clonotype was recorded many times. The chain is built from TRBV5-1 and TRBJ1-2, with a possible D match to TRBD1 (5 bases). Germline V gives CDR1 SGHRS, CDR2 YFSETQ. V was shortened by 1 base and J by 5 bases, with 15 bases between the two germline ends. The CDR3 extends over 15 amino acids. The CDR3 DNA follows: TGCGCCAGCAGCTTGTGGCAGGGCGAGAAATATGGCTACACCTTC. Translating gives CASSLWQGEKYGYTF.

Ten or more counts support this clonotype. This chain links TRBV20-1 with TRBJ1-2; a possible D gene is TRBD1 (5 bases). Trimming pared 0 bases from V and 4 bases from J, leaving 12 bases between. Germline V gene sequence: CDR1 DFQATT, CDR2 SNEGSKA (reference sequence). CDR3 size: 14 residues. The CDR3 DNA is TGCAGTGCTAGAGAGCACGACAGCCTCTATGGCTACACCTTC. Translated, it gives CSAREHDSLYGYTF.

This clonotype was found a few times. This sequence joins TRBV29-1 and TRBJ2-2; no firm D call. Trimming shortened V by 8 bases and J by 1 base, and 11 bases separated the two germline ends. Germline V lookup: CDR1 SQVTM, CDR2 ANQGSEA. This CDR3 is built from 13 residues. This chain's CDR3 is CSCSPGNTGELFF. DNA of the CDR3: TGCAGCTGCAGCCCAGGGAACACCGGGGAGCTGTTTTTT.

Many counts were recorded for this clonotype. The chain employs TRBV10-2 and TRBJ2-5; 9 positions agree with TRBD2. Germline values: CDR1 WSHSY, CDR2 SAAADI. The junction had 8 bases not matched to a gene; V was cut back by 5 bases and J by 4 bases. This CDR3 comprises 15 residues. CDR3 sequence reads: CASSLGGGASETQYF. In DNA form, the CDR3 reads TGCGCCAGCAGTTTGGGCGGGGGGGCCTCAGAGACCCAGTACTTC.

This clonotype showed up many times. Here the CDR3 DNA reads TGTGCCAGCAGCTCCCTTTCGTACGAGCAGTACTTC. This translates into CASSSLSYEQYF. The chain uses TRBV11-1 and TRBJ2-7; no clear D gene. The V end lost 4 bases, the J end lost 4 bases, and 8 bases lay between the germline ends. The CDR3 sequence is 12 residues long. Looked up from germline, CDR1 is SGHAT and CDR2 is FQDESV (reference sequence).

About this clonotype itself: Likely a read error: the CDR3 ends without its conserved phenylalanine or tryptophan. The genes are TRBV12-3 or TRBV12-4 and TRBJ1-1; D call uncertain. V lost 5 bases to trimming and J lost 0 bases, with 13 bases between them. The length of the CDR3 is 15 residues. CDR3 amino acids: CASSLDGPLNTEAFL. CDR3 nucleotides: TGTGCCAGCAGTCTTGACGGGCCTTTGAACACTGAAGCTTTCCTT.

At least ten counts were recorded for this clonotype. The genes are TRBV9 and TRBJ2-7; TRBD2 agrees at 10 bases. There are 15 residues in the CDR3. The V and J ends lost 0 bases and 1 base, in that order; junction bases with no gene match: 1. Germline CDR1 and CDR2: SGDLS and YYNGEE. For the CDR3, the DNA is TGTGCCAGCAGCGTAGGGACTAGCGGTTCCTACGAGCAGTACTTC. Encoded protein: CASSVGTSGSYEQYF.

In its sample, this clonotype was seen a few times. The chain joins TRBV14 to TRBJ2-2; perhaps TRBD1 as D (5 bases). V lost 4 bases and J lost 4, with 22 bases in between. Germline CDR1 SGHDN, CDR2 FVKESK. CDR3 length equals 18 residues. CDR3 region: CASSPHYVGLRSTGELFF. The CDR3 DNA follows: TGTGCCAGCAGCCCTCACTACGTGGGGCTCAGGAGCACCGGGGAGCTGTTTTTT.

This clonotype was counted ten times or more. The chain combines TRBV10-3 with TRBJ2-4; no definite D call. V lost 3 bases to trimming and J lost 0 bases, with 6 bases between them. Per the germline V gene, CDR1 is ENHRY and CDR2 is SYGVKD. The CDR3 contains 14 residues. The CDR3 DNA follows: TGTGCCATCAGTGATGAGCAAGCCAAAAACATTCAGTACTTC. Encoded protein: CAISDEQAKNIQYF.